A single sample is the source of the 28 T cell receptor beta chains below, sequenced in a study of blood T cell repertoires in COVID-19. Sequenced by immunoSEQ multiplex PCR; TCRdb stores in-frame clones only, minus some. In the table there are approximately 200,000 clones, about nine tenths of which are singletons. Material: PBMCs or T cells enriched from blood (not recorded which). These receptors were taken from a man aged 25 to 45 in a cohort exposed to, infected with or recovered from COVID-19 (not recorded which).

The V gene is TRBV7-8, the J gene TRBJ1-3; 11 bases fit TRBD1. The CDR3 sequence is 16 residues long. Germline loops: CDR1 SGHVS, CDR2 FQNEAQ. J lost 2 bases, V lost 6 bases, and 6 bases had no gene match. For the CDR3, the DNA is TGTGCCAGCAGGCCGGGGACAGGGGGAACTGGAAACACCATATATTTT. The encoded protein is CASRPGTGGTGNTIYF.

The V and J genes are TRBV29-1 and TRBJ2-2; 7 nucleotides align to TRBD1. The junction had 11 bases not matched to a gene; V was cut back by 5 bases and J by 8 bases. Germline CDR1 and CDR2: SQVTM and ANQGSEA. This CDR3 is built from 14 residues. CDR3 DNA sequence: TGCAGCGTTCGACCAACAGGGGTAGAGGGGGAGCTGTTTTTT. This sequence encodes CSVRPTGVEGELFF.

The chain uses TRBV6-5 and TRBJ2-3, with D perhaps TRBD1 (6 bases). The CDR3 is 13 residues long. With 6 bases removed from V and 0 bases from J, the gap between germline ends came to 7 bases. Looked up from germline, CDR1 is MNHEY and CDR2 is SVGAGI. The CDR3 DNA is TGTGCCAGCAGAGGGGGTAGCACAGATACGCAGTATTTT. Translated, it gives CASRGGSTDTQYF.

This sequence joins TRBV13 and TRBJ2-2; 9 nucleotides align to TRBD1. This CDR3 is built from 15 residues. V gave up 5 bases and J gave up 7 bases; unmatched junction bases: 8. Germline CDR1 and CDR2: PRHDT and FYEKMQ (reference sequence). CDR3 sequence reads: CASSPGDRESGELFF. The CDR3 bases are TGTGCCAGCAGCCCCGGGGACAGGGAGAGCGGGGAGCTGTTTTTT. The complete variable domain, with remaining parts taken from reference TRBV13 and TRBJ2-2, reads AAGVIQSPRHLIKEKRETATLKCYPIPRHDTVYWYQQGPGQDPQFLISFYEKMQSDKGSIPDRFSAQQFSDYHSELNMSSLELGDSALYFCASSPGDRESGELFFGEGSRLTVL.

The genes are TRBV18 and TRBJ1-1; no definite D call. CDR3 length: 15 residues. Germline values: CDR1 KGHSH, CDR2 LQKENI. Trimming took 0 bases from V and 2 from J, leaving 10 bases between them. CDR3: CASSPPSTRNTEAFF. CDR3 sequence (DNA): TGTGCCAGCTCACCACCGTCAACTAGAAACACTGAAGCTTTCTTT.

The chain employs TRBV5-4 and TRBJ2-7; D is unclear. Germline V gene sequence: CDR1 SGHNT, CDR2 YYREEE (reference sequence). The CDR3 totals 14 residues. The V end lost 0 bases, the J end lost 2 bases, and 9 bases lay between the germline ends. CDR3 loop: CASSLGQSPYEQYF. The CDR3 DNA follows: TGTGCCAGCAGCTTGGGGCAAAGTCCCTACGAGCAGTACTTC.

The V and J genes are TRBV7-9 and TRBJ1-1; D is perhaps TRBD1 (6 bases). Germline V gene lookup returns CDR1 SEHNR and CDR2 FQNEAQ (reference sequence). V was cut by 4 bases and J by 6 bases, with 15 bases left in between. The CDR3 runs 14 residues. This chain's CDR3 is CASSSSYREPEAFF. CDR3 coding DNA: TGTGCCAGCAGCTCATCCTACAGGGAACCTGAAGCTTTCTTT. Full variable domain (remainder filled in from reference TRBV7-9 and TRBJ1-1): DTGVSQNPRHKITKRGQNVTFRCDPISEHNRLYWYRQTLGQGPEFLTYFQNEAQLEKSRLLSDRFSAERPKGSFSTLEIQRTEQGDSAMYLCASSSSYREPEAFFGQGTRLTVV.

The gene calls are TRBV5-4 and TRBJ2-4, with D possibly TRBD1 on 6 matching bases. Germline V gene sequence: CDR1 SGHNT, CDR2 YYREEE (reference sequence). This CDR3 region has 18 residues. V lost 2 bases, J lost 0 bases, and 18 bases lay in between. CDR3 sequence reads: CASSLPVTGGIAKNIQYF. DNA of the CDR3: TGTGCCAGCAGCTTACCCGTGACAGGCGGTATAGCCAAAAACATTCAGTACTTC.

This chain uses TRBV10-1 with TRBJ2-1; TRBD2 agrees at 12 bases. The junction had 5 bases not matched to a gene; V was cut back by 4 bases and J by 4 bases. The V gene's germline CDR1 is WNHNN and CDR2 SYGVQD (reference sequence). The CDR3 spans 16 residues. CDR3 sequence reads: CASSVGLAGGYNEQFF. Here the CDR3 DNA reads TGCGCCAGCAGTGTTGGTCTAGCGGGAGGGTACAATGAGCAGTTCTTC.

This chain connects TRBV13 to TRBJ1-2; 11 bases are a match to TRBD1. There are 16 residues in the CDR3. Germline CDR1 and CDR2: PRHDT and FYEKMQ (reference sequence). Unmatched junction bases numbered 7, after V lost 4 bases and J lost 3 bases. CDR3 in amino acids: CASSSPGQGADYGYTF. The CDR3 coding sequence is TGTGCCAGCAGCTCTCCCGGACAGGGGGCTGACTATGGCTACACCTTC.

The genes are TRBV9 and TRBJ2-5, with 7 nucleotides matching TRBD1. In germline, CDR1 is SGDLS, CDR2 YYNGEE. CDR3 length: 15 residues. Trimming cost V 3 bases and J 2 bases; bases outside gene matches: 7. The CDR3 bases are TGTGCCAGCAGCGCTGGGACAGACTTTCAAGAGACCCAGTACTTC. Translation gives CASSAGTDFQETQYF.

The V gene is TRBV7-9, the J gene TRBJ2-3; maybe TRBD2 (6 bases). Germline CDR1 is SEHNR and CDR2 is FQNEAQ (reference sequence). V dropped 6 bases and J dropped 1 base, with 17 bases sitting between them. The CDR3 sequence is 16 residues long. The CDR3 DNA reads TGTGCCAGCAGTTTTGGGACTCATAGTGGCACAGATACGCAGTATTTT. This encodes CASSFGTHSGTDTQYF.

This clone was picked up a small number of times. This chain joins TRBV5-6 and TRBJ2-7; D is undetermined. Germline CDR1 SGHDT, CDR2 YYEEEE. Trimming took off 0 bases at V and 10 bases at J, with 8 bases between the two ends. This CDR3 region has 11 residues. CDR3 sequence (DNA): TGTGCCAGCAGCTTGGACACAGACCAGTACTTC. Protein sequence: CASSLDTDQYF.

This chain connects TRBV19 to TRBJ2-1, with 12 bases fitting TRBD2. CDR1 is LNHDA, CDR2 SQIVND, per germline (reference sequence). The CDR3 contains 14 residues. J gave up 7 bases and V 5 bases, and 3 bases lay outside the gene matches. CDR3 coding DNA: TGTGCCAGTAGTCAGCTAGCGGGAGGGAATGAGCAGTTCTTC. This translates into CASSQLAGGNEQFF.

The chain combines TRBV4-1 with TRBJ2-3, with no clear D. This CDR3 is 14 amino acids long. V lost 0 bases and J 5 bases, leaving 9 bases between the germline ends. The germline CDR1 and CDR2 sequences are MGHRA and YSYEKL. The CDR3 region is CASSQERSLDTQYF. In DNA, the CDR3 is TGCGCCAGCAGCCAAGAAAGAAGCCTAGATACGCAGTATTTT.

The rearrangement links TRBV19 to TRBJ2-7, with TRBD1 matching 8 bases. V was clipped by 3 bases and J by 3 bases; unmatched bases: 10. The V gene's germline CDR1 is LNHDA and CDR2 SQIVND (reference sequence). This CDR3 comprises 16 residues. The CDR3, as DNA: TGTGCCAGTAGTATTGCTTCCGGGACAGGATTCTACGAGCAGTACTTC. It translates to CASSIASGTGFYEQYF. The complete variable domain, with remaining parts taken from reference TRBV19 and TRBJ2-7, reads DGGITQSPKYLFRKEGQNVTLSCEQNLNHDAMYWYRQDPGQGLRLIYYSQIVNDFQKGDIAEGYSVSREKKESFPLTVTSAQKNPTAFYLCASSIASGTGFYEQYFGPGTRLTVT.

The chain joins TRBV5-1 to TRBJ1-2, with 8 positions matching TRBD1. Losses at the gene ends were 4 bases for V and 4 bases for J; bases not matched to a gene: 6. The CDR3 consists of 14 residues. Per the germline V gene, CDR1 is SGHRS and CDR2 is YFSETQ. CDR3: CASSTDRDVYGYTF. The DNA for the CDR3 is TGCGCCAGCAGCACGGACAGGGACGTCTATGGCTACACCTTC. The entire variable domain, with the rest obtained from reference TRBV5-1 and TRBJ1-2, is as follows: KAGVTQTPRYLIKTRGQQVTLSCSPISGHRSVSWYQQTPGQGLQFLFEYFSETQRNKGNFPGRFSGRQFSNSRSEMNVSTLELGDSALYLCASSTDRDVYGYTFGSGTRLTVV.

The chain combines TRBV9 with TRBJ2-3; 11 bases are a match to TRBD2. V was clipped by 6 bases and J by 5 bases; unmatched bases: 8. The CDR3 covers 15 residues. CDR1 is SGDLS, CDR2 YYNGEE, per germline. CDR3 coding DNA: TGTGCCAGCAACTTAGCGGGAGGGCCAAGAGATACGCAGTATTTT. Translated, it gives CASNLAGGPRDTQYF. The full variable domain, rest sourced from reference TRBV9 and TRBJ2-3, is DSGVTQTPKHLITATGQRVTLRCSPRSGDLSVYWYQQSLDQGLQFLIQYYNGEERAKGNILERFSAQQFPDLHSELNLSSLELGDSALYFCASNLAGGPRDTQYFGPGTRLTVL.

V is TRBV27 and J is TRBJ1-4; D perhaps matches TRBD1 (5 bases). Trimming stripped 5 bases from V and 0 bases from J, with 10 bases between. The CDR3 has 15 amino acids. In germline, CDR1 is MNHEY, CDR2 SMNVEV (reference sequence). CDR3 nucleotides: TGTGCCAGCAGTACGCAGGGTGCAACTAATGAAAAACTGTTTTTT. This sequence encodes CASSTQGATNEKLFF.

The chain recombines TRBV28 with TRBJ2-3; 9 nucleotides match TRBD2. CDR1 is MDHEN, CDR2 SYDVKM, per germline. The CDR3 length is 18 residues. The trim removed 1 base at V and 7 bases at J, leaving 15 bases unmatched. CDR3: CASSLSVGGLAATYTQYF. DNA of the CDR3: TGTGCCAGCAGTTTATCAGTGGGGGGACTAGCTGCTACCTATACGCAGTATTTT.

The chain recombines TRBV28 with TRBJ1-2; D may be TRBD1 (6 bases). The CDR3 runs 14 residues. Trimming shortened V by 3 bases and J by 1 base, and 9 bases separated the two germline ends. Germline CDR1 MDHEN, CDR2 SYDVKM. The CDR3 bases are TGTGCCAGCAGTTTTGCAGGGGATAACTATGGCTACACCTTC. Translation: CASSFAGDNYGYTF.

CDR3: CASSLKAGQGTETQYF. Written as DNA, the CDR3 is TGTGCCAGCAGCTTAAAGGCTGGACAGGGGACGGAGACCCAGTACTTC. The chain links TRBV7-6 to TRBJ2-5; 9 bases are a match to TRBD1. The CDR3 runs to 16 residues. The V gene end was trimmed by 2 bases and the J gene end by 5 bases; junction bases not matched to a gene: 9. CDR1 and CDR2 from the germline V gene are SGHVS and FNYEAQ.

This clone was found many times. V gene TRBV20-1 combines with J gene TRBJ1-3, with D uncertain. CDR1 and CDR2 from the germline V gene are DFQATT and SNEGSKA (reference sequence). The CDR3 loop spans 18 amino acids. V shed 3 bases and J shed 0 bases, with 21 bases lying between them. This CDR3 is CSASTPGFVPHSGNTIYF. Written as DNA, the CDR3 is TGCAGTGCTAGTACCCCGGGGTTTGTTCCCCACTCTGGAAACACCATATATTTT.

V gene TRBV7-9 combines with J gene TRBJ1-3; D unresolved. The CDR3 is 14 amino acids. V was cut by 7 bases and J by 0 bases, with 10 bases left in between. Germline CDR1 and CDR2: SEHNR and FQNEAQ (reference sequence). The CDR3 coding sequence is TGTGCCAGCAACAATCCCAGCTCTGGAAACACCATATATTTT. Amino acids: CASNNPSSGNTIYF.

This clone has just a few counts. The genes are TRBV7-3 and TRBJ2-2; D remains ambiguous. V shed 6 bases and J shed 1 base, with 6 bases lying between them. This CDR3 spans 13 amino acids. The germline V gene has CDR1 SGHTA and CDR2 FQGTGA. Here the CDR3 DNA reads TGTGCCAGCAGTGCGGAGAACACCGGGGAGCTGTTTTTT. It translates to CASSAENTGELFF.

The V gene is TRBV6-2 or TRBV6-3, the J gene TRBJ2-7; 11 bases map to TRBD2. J was trimmed by 0 bases and V by 6 bases; bases with no gene match: 4. The CDR3 consists of 15 residues. The germline V gene has CDR1 MNHEY and CDR2 SVGEGT. In DNA, the CDR3 is TGTGCCAGCAGCCCCGGACTAGCGGGCTCCTACGAGCAGTACTTC. Translation: CASSPGLAGSYEQYF.

The chain uses TRBV19 and TRBJ1-1; D possibly corresponds to TRBD1 (6 bases). CDR1 and CDR2 (germline): LNHDA, SQIVND (reference sequence). The CDR3 totals 16 residues. Trimming took off 4 bases at V and 5 bases at J, with 20 bases between the two ends. In nucleotides, the CDR3 is TGTGCCAGTAGTACCCATGAGGTGGGGGCATGGACTGAAGCTTTCTTT. Protein: CASSTHEVGAWTEAFF.

There are many counts of this clone. In the same sample, other DNA sequences code for this CDR3. V gene TRBV19 combines with J gene TRBJ1-6; 7 bases agree with TRBD1. Germline lookup yields CDR1 LNHDA and CDR2 SQIVND (reference sequence). The CDR3 loop spans 15 amino acids. Trimming cost V 8 bases and J 7 bases; bases outside gene matches: 11. The CDR3, as DNA: TGTGCCAGTTCGTTGTGGGGACAGAACAATTCACCCCTCCACTTT. Translated, it gives CASSLWGQNNSPLHF.